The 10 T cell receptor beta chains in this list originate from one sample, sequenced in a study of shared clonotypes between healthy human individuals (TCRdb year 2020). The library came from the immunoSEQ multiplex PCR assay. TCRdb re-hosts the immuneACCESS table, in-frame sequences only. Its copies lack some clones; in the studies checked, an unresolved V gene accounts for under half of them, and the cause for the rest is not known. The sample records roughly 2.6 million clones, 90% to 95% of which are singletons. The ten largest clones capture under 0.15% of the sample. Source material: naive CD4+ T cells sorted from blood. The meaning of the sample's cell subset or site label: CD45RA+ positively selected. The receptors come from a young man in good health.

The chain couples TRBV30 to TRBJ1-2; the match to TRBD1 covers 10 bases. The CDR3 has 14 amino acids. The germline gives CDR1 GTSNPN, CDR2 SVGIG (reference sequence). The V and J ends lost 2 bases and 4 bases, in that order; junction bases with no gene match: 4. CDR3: CAWSKTGGGYGYTF. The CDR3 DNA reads TGTGCCTGGAGTAAGACAGGGGGCGGCTATGGCTACACCTTC.

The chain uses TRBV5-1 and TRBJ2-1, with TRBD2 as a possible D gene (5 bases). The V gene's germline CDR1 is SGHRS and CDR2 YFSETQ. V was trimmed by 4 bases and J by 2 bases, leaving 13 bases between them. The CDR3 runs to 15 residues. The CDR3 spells CASSPSGNTYNEQFF. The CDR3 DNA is TGCGCCAGCAGCCCCTCCGGGAATACCTACAATGAGCAGTTCTTC.

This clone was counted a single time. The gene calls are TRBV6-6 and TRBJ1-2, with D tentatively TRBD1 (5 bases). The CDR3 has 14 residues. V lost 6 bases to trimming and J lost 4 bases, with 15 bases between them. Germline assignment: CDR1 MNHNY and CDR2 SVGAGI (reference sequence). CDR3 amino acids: CASSQQAGPYGYTF. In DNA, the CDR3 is TGTGCCAGCAGCCAACAGGCAGGCCCCTATGGCTACACCTTC.

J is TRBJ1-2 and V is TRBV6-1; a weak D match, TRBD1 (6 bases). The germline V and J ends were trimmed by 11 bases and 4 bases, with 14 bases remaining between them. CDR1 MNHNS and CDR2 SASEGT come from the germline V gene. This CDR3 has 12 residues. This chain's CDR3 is CAVQGNSYGYTF. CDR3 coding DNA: TGTGCCGTTCAGGGGAACTCCTATGGCTACACCTTC.

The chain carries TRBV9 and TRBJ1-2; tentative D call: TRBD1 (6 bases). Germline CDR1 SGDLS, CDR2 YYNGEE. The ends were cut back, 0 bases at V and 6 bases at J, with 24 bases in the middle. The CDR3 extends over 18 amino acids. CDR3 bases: TGTGCCAGCAGCGTAGGTGGGAGGGGGGACTTGAGTGAGAATGGCTACACCTTC. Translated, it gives CASSVGGRGDLSENGYTF.

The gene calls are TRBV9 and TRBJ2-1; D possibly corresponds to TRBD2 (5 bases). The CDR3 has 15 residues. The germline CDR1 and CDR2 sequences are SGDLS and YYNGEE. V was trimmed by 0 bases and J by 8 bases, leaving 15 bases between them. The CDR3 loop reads CASSVVGRGSDEQFF. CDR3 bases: TGTGCCAGCAGCGTAGTTGGACGGGGTTCTGATGAGCAGTTCTTC.

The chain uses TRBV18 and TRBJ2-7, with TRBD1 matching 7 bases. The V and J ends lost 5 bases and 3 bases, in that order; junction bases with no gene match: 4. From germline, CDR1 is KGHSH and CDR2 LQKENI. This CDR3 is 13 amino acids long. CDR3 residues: CASSTGQNYEQYF. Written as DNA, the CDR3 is TGTGCCAGCTCAACGGGACAGAACTACGAGCAGTACTTC. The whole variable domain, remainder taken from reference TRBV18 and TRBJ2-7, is NAGVMQNPRHLVRRRGQEARLRCSPMKGHSHVYWYRQLPEEGLKFMVYLQKENIIDESGMPKERFSAEFPKEGPSILRIQQVVRGDSAAYFCASSTGQNYEQYFGPGTRLTVT.

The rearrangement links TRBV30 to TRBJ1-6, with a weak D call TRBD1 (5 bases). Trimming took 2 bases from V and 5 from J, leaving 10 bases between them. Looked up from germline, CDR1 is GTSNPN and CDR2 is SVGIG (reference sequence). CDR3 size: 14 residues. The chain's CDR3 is CAWSRDGHNSPLHF. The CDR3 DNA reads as TGTGCCTGGAGTAGGGACGGTCATAATTCACCCCTCCACTTT.

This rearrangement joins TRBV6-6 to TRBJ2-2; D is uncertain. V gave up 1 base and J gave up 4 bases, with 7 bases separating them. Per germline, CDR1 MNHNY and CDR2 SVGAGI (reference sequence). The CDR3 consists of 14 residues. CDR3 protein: CASSYYASTGELFF. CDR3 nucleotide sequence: TGTGCCAGCAGTTACTATGCGTCCACCGGGGAGCTGTTTTTT.

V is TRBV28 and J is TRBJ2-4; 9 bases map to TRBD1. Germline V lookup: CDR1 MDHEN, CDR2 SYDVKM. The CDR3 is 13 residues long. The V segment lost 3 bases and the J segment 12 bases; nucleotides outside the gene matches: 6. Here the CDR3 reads CASSFPDRGSQYF. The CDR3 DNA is TGTGCCAGCAGTTTCCCGGACAGGGGTAGTCAGTACTTC.